This T cell receptor (beta chain) was obtained from a study of response to subunit inactivated influenza vaccine. Study results and caveats: It was the authors' suggestion that each seasonal influenza vaccination recruits few new T cells.

This CDR3 comprises 14 residues. V was pared by 6 bases and J by 2 bases, with 4 bases of the junction left unmatched. Germline V gene data show CDR1 as MNHEY and CDR2 as SVGEGT. From the RT-PCR reads, TCRdb called clonotypes with MiXCR, one entry per CDR3 protein. This repertoire shows hundreds of thousands of distinct CDR3 sequences, 12% found once; its top ten account for 10%. This clonotype was seen a few times. Its antigen is undetermined. Sample: PBMCs from blood, taken on the day of vaccination. The source is a man aged 45-65 years who received an inactivated influenza vaccine. The chain is built from TRBV6-2 or TRBV6-3 and TRBJ2-3; 8 nucleotides match TRBD2. CDR3 in DNA: TGTGCCAGCAGGCGGGAGGTCCTCACAGATACGCAGTATTTT. Its translation is CASRREVLTDTQYF.